This TCR beta chain derives from a study of blood T cell repertoires in COVID-19. Looking at the study overall: The United States, Italy and Spain were the sources of the acute and convalescent COVID-19 samples. Sample material is recorded as cDNA or gDNA derived from T cells, B-cell-depleted T cells, or PBMCs.

Per the original methods: The assay estimated nucleated cells by amplifying reference gene primers. Produced via immunoSEQ multiplex PCR; TCRdb's table is partial and in-frame only. Clone size and the V and J calls come from that table; the DNA yielded D and trimming. Here the sample spans some 170,000 clones, around 84% being singletons. The CDR3 runs 14 residues. Germline CDR1 is MGHRA and CDR2 is YSYEKL. Unmatched junction bases numbered 3, after V lost 5 bases and J lost 2 bases. This clone occurred a few times. The sequenced sample consisted of peripheral blood. This TCR was sampled from a woman at least 80 years old with acute or convalescent COVID-19. The chain carries TRBV4-1 and TRBJ2-3; 8 bases are shared with TRBD2. CDR3 bases: TGCGCCAGCAGCGGCGGGGGGCTCACAGATACGCAGTATTTT. Its protein product is CASSGGGLTDTQYF.